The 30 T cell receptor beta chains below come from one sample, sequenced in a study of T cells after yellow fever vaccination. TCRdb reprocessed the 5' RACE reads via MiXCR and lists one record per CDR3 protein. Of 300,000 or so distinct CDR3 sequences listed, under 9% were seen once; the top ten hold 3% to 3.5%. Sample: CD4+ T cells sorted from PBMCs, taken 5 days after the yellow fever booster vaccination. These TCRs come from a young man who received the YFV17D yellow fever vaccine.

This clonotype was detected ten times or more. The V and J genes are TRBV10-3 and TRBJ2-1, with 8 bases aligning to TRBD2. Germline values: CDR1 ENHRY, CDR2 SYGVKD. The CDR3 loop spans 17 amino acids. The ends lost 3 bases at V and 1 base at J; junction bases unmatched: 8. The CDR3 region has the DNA TGTGCCATCAGTGACCGGACCAGCGGGGGATCCTACAATGAGCAGTTCTTC. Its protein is CAISDRTSGGSYNEQFF.

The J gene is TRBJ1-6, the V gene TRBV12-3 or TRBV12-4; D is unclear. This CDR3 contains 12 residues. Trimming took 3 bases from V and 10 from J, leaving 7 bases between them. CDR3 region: CASSFWESPLHF. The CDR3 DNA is TGTGCCAGCAGTTTCTGGGAATCACCCCTCCACTTT.

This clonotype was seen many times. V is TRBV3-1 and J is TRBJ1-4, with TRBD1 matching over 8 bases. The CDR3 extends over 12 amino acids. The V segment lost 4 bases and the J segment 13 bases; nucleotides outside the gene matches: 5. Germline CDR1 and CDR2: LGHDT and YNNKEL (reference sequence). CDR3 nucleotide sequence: TGTGCCAGCAGCCCCGGGACAGGAAGACTGTTTTTT. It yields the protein CASSPGTGRLFF.

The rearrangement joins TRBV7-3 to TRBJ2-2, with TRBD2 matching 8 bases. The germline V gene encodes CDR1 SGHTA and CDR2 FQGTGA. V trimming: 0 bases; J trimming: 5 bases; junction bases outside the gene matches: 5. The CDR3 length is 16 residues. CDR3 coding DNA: TGTGCCAGCAGCTTAACGCCCAGCGGGGGTACCGGGGAGCTGTTTTTT. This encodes CASSLTPSGGTGELFF.

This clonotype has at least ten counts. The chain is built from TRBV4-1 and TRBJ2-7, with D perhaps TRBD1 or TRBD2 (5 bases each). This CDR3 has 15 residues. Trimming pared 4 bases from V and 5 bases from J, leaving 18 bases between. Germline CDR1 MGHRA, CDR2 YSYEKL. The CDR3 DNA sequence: TGCGCCAGCAGCCCGGGGCCTTGGTCGGATAACGAGCAGTACTTC. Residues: CASSPGPWSDNEQYF.

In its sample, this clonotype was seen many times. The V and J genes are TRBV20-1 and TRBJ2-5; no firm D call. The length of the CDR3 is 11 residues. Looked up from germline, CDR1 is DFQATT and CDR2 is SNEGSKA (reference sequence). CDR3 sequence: CTASSEETQYF. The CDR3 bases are TGCACTGCGAGTAGTGAAGAGACCCAGTACTTC.

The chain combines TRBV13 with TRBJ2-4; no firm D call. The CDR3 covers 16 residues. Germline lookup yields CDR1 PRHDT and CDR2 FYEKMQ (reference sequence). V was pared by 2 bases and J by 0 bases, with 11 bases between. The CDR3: CASSLRQDLAKNIQYF. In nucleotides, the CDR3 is TGTGCCAGCAGCTTAAGGCAGGACCTAGCCAAAAACATTCAGTACTTC.

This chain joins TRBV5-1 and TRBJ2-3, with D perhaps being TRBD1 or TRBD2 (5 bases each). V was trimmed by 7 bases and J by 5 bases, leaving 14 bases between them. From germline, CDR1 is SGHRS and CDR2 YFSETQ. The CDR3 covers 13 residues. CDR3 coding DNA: TGCGCCAGCTACGCTCGGGGCGTAGATACGCAGTATTTT. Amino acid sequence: CASYARGVDTQYF. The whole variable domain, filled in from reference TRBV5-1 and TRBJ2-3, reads KAGVTQTPRYLIKTRGQQVTLSCSPISGHRSVSWYQQTPGQGLQFLFEYFSETQRNKGNFPGRFSGRQFSNSRSEMNVSTLELGDSALYLCASYARGVDTQYFGPGTRLTVL.

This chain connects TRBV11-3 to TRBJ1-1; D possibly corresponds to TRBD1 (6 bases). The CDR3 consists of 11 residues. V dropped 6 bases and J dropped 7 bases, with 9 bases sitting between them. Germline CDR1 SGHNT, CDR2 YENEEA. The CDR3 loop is CASRRGGEAFF. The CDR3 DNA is TGTGCCAGCAGAAGAGGGGGTGAAGCTTTCTTT.

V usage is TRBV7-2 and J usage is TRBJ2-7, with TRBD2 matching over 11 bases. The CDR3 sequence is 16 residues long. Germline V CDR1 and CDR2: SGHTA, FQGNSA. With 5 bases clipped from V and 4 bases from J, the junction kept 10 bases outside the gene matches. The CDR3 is CASSLGSGGAQYEQYF. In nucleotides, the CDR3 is TGTGCCAGCAGCCTGGGTAGCGGGGGGGCCCAGTACGAGCAGTACTTC. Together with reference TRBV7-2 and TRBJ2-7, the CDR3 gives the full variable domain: GAGVSQSPSNKVTEKGKDVELRCDPISGHTALYWYRQSLGQGLEFLIYFQGNSAPDKSGLPSDRFSAERTGGSVSTLTIQRTQQEDSAVYLCASSLGSGGAQYEQYFGPGTRLTVT.

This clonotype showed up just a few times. The CDR3 DNA follows: TGTGCCAGCAGCCGCTTAACGGGGCCAATACCCTACGAGCAGTACGTC. As protein: CASSRLTGPIPYEQYV. The V and J genes are TRBV7-9 and TRBJ2-7, with D perhaps matching TRBD1 or TRBD2 (5 bases each). Trimming cost V 5 bases and J 2 bases, with 19 bases left between them. Germline V gene data show CDR1 as SEHNR and CDR2 as FQNEAQ (reference sequence). This CDR3 contains 16 residues.

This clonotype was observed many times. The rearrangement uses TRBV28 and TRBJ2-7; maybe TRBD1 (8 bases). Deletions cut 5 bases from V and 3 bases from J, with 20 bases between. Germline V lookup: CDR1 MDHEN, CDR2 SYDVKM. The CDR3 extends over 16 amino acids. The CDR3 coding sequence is TGTGCCAGCAGTACCCCAGGGGGCGGGGGCGGCTACGAGCAGTACGTC. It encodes CASSTPGGGGGYEQYV.

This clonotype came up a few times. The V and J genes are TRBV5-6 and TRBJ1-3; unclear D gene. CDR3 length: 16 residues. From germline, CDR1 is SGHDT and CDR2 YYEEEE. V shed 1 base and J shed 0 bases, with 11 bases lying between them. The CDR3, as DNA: TGTGCCAGCAGCTTGTACGGCTCGAGCTCTGGAAACACCATATATTTT. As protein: CASSLYGSSSGNTIYF.

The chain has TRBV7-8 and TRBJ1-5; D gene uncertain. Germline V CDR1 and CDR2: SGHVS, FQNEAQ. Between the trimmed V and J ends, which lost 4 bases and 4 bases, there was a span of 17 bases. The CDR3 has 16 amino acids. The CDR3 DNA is TGTGCCAGCAGCTCAGTGGCGTGGCAAGGTAATCAGCCCCAGCATTTT. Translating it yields CASSSVAWQGNQPQHF.

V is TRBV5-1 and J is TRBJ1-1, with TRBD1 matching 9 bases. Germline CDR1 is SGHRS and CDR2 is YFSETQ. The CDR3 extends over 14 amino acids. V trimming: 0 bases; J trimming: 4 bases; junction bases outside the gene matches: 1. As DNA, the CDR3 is TGCGCCAGCAGCTTGGGGACAGGGGTCACTGAAGCTTTCTTT. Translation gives CASSLGTGVTEAFF.

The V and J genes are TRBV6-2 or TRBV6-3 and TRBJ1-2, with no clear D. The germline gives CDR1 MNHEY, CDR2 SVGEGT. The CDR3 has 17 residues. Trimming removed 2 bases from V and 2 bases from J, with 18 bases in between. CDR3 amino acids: CASSYHLGGRRNYGYTF. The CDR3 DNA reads TGTGCCAGCAGTTACCATCTCGGAGGGCGCAGGAACTATGGCTACACCTTC.

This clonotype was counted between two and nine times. CDR3 bases: TGCAGTGCTAGTAGAGGGCCAGGGGGCCTGGAGACCCAGTACTTC. Encoded protein: CSASRGPGGLETQYF. The chain links TRBV20-1 to TRBJ2-5; 8 bases match TRBD1. Germline V gives CDR1 DFQATT, CDR2 SNEGSKA (reference sequence). This CDR3 is 15 amino acids long. V lost 3 bases, J lost 5 bases, and 11 bases stayed unmatched.

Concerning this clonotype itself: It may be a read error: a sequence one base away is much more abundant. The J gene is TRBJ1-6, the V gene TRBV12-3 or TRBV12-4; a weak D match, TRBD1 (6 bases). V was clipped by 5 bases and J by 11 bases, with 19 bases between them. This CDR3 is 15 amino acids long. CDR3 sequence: CASSPLAGQNPPLHF. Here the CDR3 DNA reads TGTGCCAGCAGTCCCCTTGCAGGACAGAATCCACCCCTCCACTTT.

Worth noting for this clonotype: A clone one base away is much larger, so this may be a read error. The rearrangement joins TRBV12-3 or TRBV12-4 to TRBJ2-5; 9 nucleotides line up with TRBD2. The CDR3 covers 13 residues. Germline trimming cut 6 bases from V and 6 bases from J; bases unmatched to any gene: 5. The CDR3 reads CASSRAGGQTQYF. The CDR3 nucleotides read TGTGCCAGCAGCCGGGCGGGAGGGCAGACCCAGTACTTC.

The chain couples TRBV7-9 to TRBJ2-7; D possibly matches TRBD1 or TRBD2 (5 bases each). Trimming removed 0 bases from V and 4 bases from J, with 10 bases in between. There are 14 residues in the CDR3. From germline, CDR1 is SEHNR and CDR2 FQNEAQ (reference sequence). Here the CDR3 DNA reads TGTGCCAGCAGCTTAGCCTCATGGGGGTACGAGCAGTACTTC. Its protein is CASSLASWGYEQYF.

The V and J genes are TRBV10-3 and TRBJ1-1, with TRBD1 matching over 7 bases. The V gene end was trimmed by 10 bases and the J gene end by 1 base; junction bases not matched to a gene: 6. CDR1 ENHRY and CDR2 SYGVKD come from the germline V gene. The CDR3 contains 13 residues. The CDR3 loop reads CATRQGSNTEAFF. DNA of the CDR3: TGTGCCACCAGACAGGGATCGAACACTGAAGCTTTCTTT.

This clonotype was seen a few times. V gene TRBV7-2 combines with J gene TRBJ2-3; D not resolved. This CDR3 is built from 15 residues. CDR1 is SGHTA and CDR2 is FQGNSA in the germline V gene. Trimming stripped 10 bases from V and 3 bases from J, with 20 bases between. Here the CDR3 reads CATSTQRHSTDTQYF. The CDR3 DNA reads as TGTGCCACATCGACCCAACGACATAGTACAGATACGCAGTATTTT. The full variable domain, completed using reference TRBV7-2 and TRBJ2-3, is GAGVSQSPSNKVTEKGKDVELRCDPISGHTALYWYRQSLGQGLEFLIYFQGNSAPDKSGLPSDRFSAERTGGSVSTLTIQRTQQEDSAVYLCATSTQRHSTDTQYFGPGTRLTVL.

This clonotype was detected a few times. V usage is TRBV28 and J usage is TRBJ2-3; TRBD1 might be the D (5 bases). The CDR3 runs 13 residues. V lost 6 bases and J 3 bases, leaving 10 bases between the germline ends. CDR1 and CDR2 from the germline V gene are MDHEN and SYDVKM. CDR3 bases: TGTGCCAGCAGGTTGCAGGGTACAGATACGCAGTATTTT. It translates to CASRLQGTDTQYF. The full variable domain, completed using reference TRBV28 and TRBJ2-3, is DVKVTQSSRYLVKRTGEKVFLECVQDMDHENMFWYRQDPGLGLRLIYFSYDVKMKEKGDIPEGYSVSREKKERFSLILESASTNQTSMYLCASRLQGTDTQYFGPGTRLTVL.

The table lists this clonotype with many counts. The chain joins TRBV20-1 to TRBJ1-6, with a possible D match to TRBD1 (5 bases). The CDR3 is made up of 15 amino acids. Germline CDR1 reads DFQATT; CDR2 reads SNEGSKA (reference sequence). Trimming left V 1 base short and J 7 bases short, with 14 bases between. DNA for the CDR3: TGCAGTGCTAGAGTTCTTGCCAGGGAGAATTCACCCCTCCACTTT. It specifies CSARVLARENSPLHF.

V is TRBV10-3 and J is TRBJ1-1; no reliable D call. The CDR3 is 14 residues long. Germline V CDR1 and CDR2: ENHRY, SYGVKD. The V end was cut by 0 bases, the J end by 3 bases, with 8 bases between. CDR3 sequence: CAISESVAYTEAFF. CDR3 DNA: TGTGCCATCAGTGAGTCAGTGGCTTACACTGAAGCTTTCTTT.

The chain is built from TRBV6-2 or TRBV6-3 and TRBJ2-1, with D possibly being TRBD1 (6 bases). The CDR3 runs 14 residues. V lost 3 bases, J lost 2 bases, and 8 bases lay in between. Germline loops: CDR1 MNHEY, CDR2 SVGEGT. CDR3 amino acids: CASSYTGPYNEQFF. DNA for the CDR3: TGTGCCAGCAGTTATACAGGGCCCTACAATGAGCAGTTCTTC.

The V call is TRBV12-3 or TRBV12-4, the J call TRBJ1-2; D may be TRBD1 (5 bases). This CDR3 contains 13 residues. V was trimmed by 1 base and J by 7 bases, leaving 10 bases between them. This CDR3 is CASSLEGMGGYTF. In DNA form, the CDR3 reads TGTGCCAGCAGTTTAGAGGGGATGGGTGGCTACACCTTC.

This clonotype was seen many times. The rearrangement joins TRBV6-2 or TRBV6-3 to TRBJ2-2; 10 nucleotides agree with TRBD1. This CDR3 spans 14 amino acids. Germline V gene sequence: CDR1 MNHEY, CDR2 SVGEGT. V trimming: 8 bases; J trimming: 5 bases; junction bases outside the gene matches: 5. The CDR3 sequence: CASGRTGGTGELFF. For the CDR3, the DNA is TGTGCCAGCGGCCGGACAGGGGGAACCGGGGAGCTGTTTTTT.

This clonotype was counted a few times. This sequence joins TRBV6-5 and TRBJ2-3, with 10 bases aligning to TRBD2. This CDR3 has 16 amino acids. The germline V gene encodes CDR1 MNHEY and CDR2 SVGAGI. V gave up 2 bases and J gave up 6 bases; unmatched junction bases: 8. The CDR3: CASSYTVAGGSDTQYF. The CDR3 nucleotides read TGTGCCAGCAGTTACACCGTAGCGGGGGGCTCGGATACGCAGTATTTT.

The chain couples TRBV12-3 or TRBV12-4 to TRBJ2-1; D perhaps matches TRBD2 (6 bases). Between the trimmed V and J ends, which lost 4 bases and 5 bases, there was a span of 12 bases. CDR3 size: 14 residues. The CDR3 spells CASSSGLENNEQFF. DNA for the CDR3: TGTGCCAGCAGTTCGGGACTGGAGAACAATGAGCAGTTCTTC.